Listed below are T cell receptor beta chains from one sample, sequenced in a study of T cells in narcolepsy. TCRdb keeps only in-frame clones here, not all; method: immunoSEQ multiplex PCR. The table lists tens of thousands of clones, 83% of them singletons. What was sequenced was memory (CD45RA-) CD4+ T cells from blood. These receptors were obtained from a human donor in good health. The CDR3 runs from the conserved cysteine through the conserved F or W. The D gene is left open where the match is weak. Clone size appears in some rows only: once, few, many, or a class for an expanded clone.

d_gene: .; v_gene: TRBV28; j_gene: TRBJ1-6; abundance: .; CDR3nt: TGTGCCAGCAGTTTACCCAGCTCCTATAATTCACCCCTCCACTTT; CDR3aa: CASSLPSSYNSPLHF
d_gene: TRBD1; v_gene: TRBV6-1; j_gene: TRBJ1-4; abundance: once; CDR3nt: TGTGCCAGCAGTACGCCCGGGACAGGGATCGAAAAACTGTTTTTT; CDR3aa: CASSTPGTGIEKLFF
d_gene: .; v_gene: TRBV5-4; j_gene: TRBJ2-7; abundance: few; CDR3nt: TGTGCCAGCAGCTTGAGGGGGGGAGTAGGCAAGCAGTACTTC; CDR3aa: CASSLRGGVGKQYF
d_gene: .; v_gene: TRBV5-8; j_gene: TRBJ1-2; abundance: .; CDR3nt: TGTGCCAGCAGTCTTACAGAGGGATATGGCTACACCTTC; CDR3aa: CASSLTEGYGYTF
d_gene: TRBD1; v_gene: TRBV28; j_gene: TRBJ1-1; abundance: .; CDR3nt: TGTGCCAGCTACACAGGGGGCCCAATGAACACTGAAGCTTTCTTT; CDR3aa: CASYTGGPMNTEAFF
d_gene: .; v_gene: TRBV18; j_gene: TRBJ2-5; abundance: once; CDR3nt: TGTGCCAGCTCAAGGGACGTCGAAGAGACCCAGTACTTC; CDR3aa: CASSRDVEETQYF
d_gene: .; v_gene: TRBV6-5; j_gene: TRBJ2-5; abundance: .; CDR3nt: TGTGCCAGCAAGAGTCTGGAGACCCAGTACTTC; CDR3aa: CASKSLETQYF
d_gene: .; v_gene: TRBV19; j_gene: TRBJ1-5; abundance: once; CDR3nt: TGTGCCAGTAGTCAGCGGGGCCAGCCCCAGCATTTT; CDR3aa: CASSQRGQPQHF
d_gene: .; v_gene: TRBV6-1; j_gene: TRBJ1-2; abundance: .; CDR3nt: TGTGCCAGCAGTCTAGGTACAGGTTACTATGGCTACACCTTC; CDR3aa: CASSLGTGYYGYTF
d_gene: .; v_gene: TRBV6-6; j_gene: TRBJ2-1; abundance: .; CDR3nt: TGTGCCAGCGGGTCCGGTAGGGACTACAATGAGCAGTTCTTC; CDR3aa: CASGSGRDYNEQFF
d_gene: TRBD2; v_gene: TRBV7-2; j_gene: TRBJ2-5; abundance: .; CDR3nt: TGTGCCAGCAGCGAACATTCTAGCGGGGCGTACCAAGAGACCCAGTACTTC; CDR3aa: CASSEHSSGAYQETQYF
d_gene: TRBD1; v_gene: TRBV28; j_gene: TRBJ1-3; abundance: .; CDR3nt: TGTGCCAGCAGTTTATCAACCGGGACAGGGGTTGGAAACACCATATATTTT; CDR3aa: CASSLSTGTGVGNTIYF
d_gene: TRBD1; v_gene: TRBV4-1; j_gene: TRBJ2-1; abundance: .; CDR3nt: TGCGCCAGCAGCGGGACAGGGAGGAAGAATGAGCAGTTCTTC; CDR3aa: CASSGTGRKNEQFF
d_gene: .; v_gene: TRBV7-2; j_gene: TRBJ1-4; abundance: .; CDR3nt: TGTGCCAGCAGCCAAGGGGCCTCTCTTGCAACTAATGAAAAACTGTTTTTT; CDR3aa: CASSQGASLATNEKLFF
d_gene: .; v_gene: TRBV10-2; j_gene: TRBJ2-5; abundance: .; CDR3nt: TGCGCCAGCGTGAGGGGGATCCAAGAGACCCAGTACTTC; CDR3aa: CASVRGIQETQYF
d_gene: TRBD1; v_gene: TRBV10-3; j_gene: TRBJ1-2; abundance: .; CDR3nt: TGTGCCATCAGCTTTACAGGGGGAGCGGTTAACTATGGCTACACCTTC; CDR3aa: CAISFTGGAVNYGYTF
d_gene: .; v_gene: TRBV4-1; j_gene: TRBJ2-3; abundance: once; CDR3nt: TGCGCCAGCAGCCCCGGGACATTTACTAGCACAGATACGCAGTATTTT; CDR3aa: CASSPGTFTSTDTQYF
d_gene: TRBD2; v_gene: TRBV2; j_gene: TRBJ2-1; abundance: .; CDR3nt: TGTGCCAGCAGTGAAGCAGTACTAGCGGGGACCAATGAGCAGTTCTTC; CDR3aa: CASSEAVLAGTNEQFF
d_gene: .; v_gene: TRBV28; j_gene: TRBJ2-1; abundance: .; CDR3nt: TGTGCCAGCAGTTCCAACTACAATGAGCAGTTCTTC; CDR3aa: CASSSNYNEQFF
d_gene: TRBD1; v_gene: TRBV28; j_gene: TRBJ1-5; abundance: .; CDR3nt: TGTGCCAGCAGTCGCCGCGGGGACAGGACGGGTCAGCCCCAGCATTTT; CDR3aa: CASSRRGDRTGQPQHF
d_gene: TRBD2; v_gene: TRBV7-2; j_gene: TRBJ2-3; abundance: .; CDR3nt: TGTGCCAGCAGCTTGAGACTAGCGGACACAGATACGCAGTATTTT; CDR3aa: CASSLRLADTDTQYF
d_gene: .; v_gene: TRBV25-1; j_gene: TRBJ1-2; abundance: .; CDR3nt: TGTGCCAGCAGTGAAGGGAGAGGCTACACCTTC; CDR3aa: CASSEGRGYTF
d_gene: .; v_gene: TRBV6-5; j_gene: TRBJ1-6; abundance: .; CDR3nt: TGTGCCAGCAGCCGGGACTCGAATTCACCCCTCCACTTT; CDR3aa: CASSRDSNSPLHF
d_gene: .; v_gene: TRBV5-1; j_gene: TRBJ1-1; abundance: .; CDR3nt: TGCGCCAGCAGGGAACCGCAGGGGAACAGAGCTTTCTTT; CDR3aa: CASREPQGNRAFF
d_gene: TRBD1; v_gene: TRBV7-2; j_gene: TRBJ1-1; abundance: .; CDR3nt: TGTGCCAGCAGCTCAGGTCCAGGGGGCACTGAAGCTTTCTTT; CDR3aa: CASSSGPGGTEAFF
d_gene: TRBD1; v_gene: TRBV6-6; j_gene: TRBJ1-2; abundance: .; CDR3nt: TGTGCCAGCAGTTACGCCCGGGACAGGGGCGGAGATGGCTACACCTTC; CDR3aa: CASSYARDRGGDGYTF
d_gene: .; v_gene: TRBV6-1; j_gene: TRBJ1-5; abundance: .; CDR3nt: TGTGCCAGCAGTGGTACAGGGAGTAGCAATCAGCCCCAGCATTTT; CDR3aa: CASSGTGSSNQPQHF
d_gene: .; v_gene: TRBV7-8; j_gene: TRBJ1-2; abundance: .; CDR3nt: TGTGCCAGCAGCCGGTCCGATGCCGCGAACTTATATGGCTACACCTTC; CDR3aa: CASSRSDAANLYGYTF
d_gene: .; v_gene: TRBV30; j_gene: TRBJ2-2; abundance: once; CDR3nt: TGTGCCTGGAGCGCTAGAGGCACCGGGGAGCTGTTTTTT; CDR3aa: CAWSARGTGELFF
d_gene: .; v_gene: TRBV5-6; j_gene: TRBJ1-1; abundance: .; CDR3nt: TGTGCCAGCAGCTTCAGGGGACCTGAAGCTTTCTTT; CDR3aa: CASSFRGPEAFF
d_gene: TRBD1; v_gene: TRBV19; j_gene: TRBJ1-1; abundance: .; CDR3nt: TGTGCCAGTAGTACTCAACAGGGGCTCGCCACTGAAGCTTTCTTT; CDR3aa: CASSTQQGLATEAFF
d_gene: TRBD2; v_gene: TRBV29-1; j_gene: TRBJ2-1; abundance: .; CDR3nt: TGCAGCGTGGAACTAGCGGGGTCGTTCAATGAGCAGTTCTTC; CDR3aa: CSVELAGSFNEQFF
d_gene: .; v_gene: TRBV7-8; j_gene: TRBJ2-1; abundance: .; CDR3nt: TGTGCCAGCAGCTTAGACACTCCCTCCTACAATGAGCAGTTCTTC; CDR3aa: CASSLDTPSYNEQFF
d_gene: TRBD2; v_gene: TRBV5-1; j_gene: TRBJ2-3; abundance: .; CDR3nt: TGCGCCAGCAGCTCGTGGGCTAGCGGGGCGAATACGCAGTATTTT; CDR3aa: CASSSWASGANTQYF
d_gene: .; v_gene: TRBV6-5; j_gene: TRBJ2-4; abundance: .; CDR3nt: TGTGCCAGCAGTCTGACTAGTCAACCCCACATTCAGTACTTC; CDR3aa: CASSLTSQPHIQYF
d_gene: .; v_gene: TRBV5-1; j_gene: TRBJ2-3; abundance: once; CDR3nt: TGCGCCAGCAGCTTGGTTCGGAGTAGCACAGATACGCAGTATTTT; CDR3aa: CASSLVRSSTDTQYF
d_gene: .; v_gene: TRBV27; j_gene: TRBJ1-1; abundance: .; CDR3nt: TGTGCCAGCAGTTTTGACAGGTTGAACACTGAAGCTTTCTTT; CDR3aa: CASSFDRLNTEAFF
d_gene: .; v_gene: TRBV19; j_gene: TRBJ1-1; abundance: once; CDR3nt: TGTGCCAGTAGCATGGGACGGTTGAACACTGAAGCTTTCTTT; CDR3aa: CASSMGRLNTEAFF
d_gene: .; v_gene: TRBV28; j_gene: TRBJ2-2; abundance: .; CDR3nt: TGTGCCAGCAGTTTTCGAACAGGGTTCGGGGAGCTGTTTTTT; CDR3aa: CASSFRTGFGELFF
d_gene: .; v_gene: TRBV6-1; j_gene: TRBJ2-2; abundance: .; CDR3nt: TGTGCCAGCAGGTGGCATACGACCGGGGAGCTGTTTTTT; CDR3aa: CASRWHTTGELFF
d_gene: .; v_gene: TRBV28; j_gene: TRBJ2-3; abundance: .; CDR3nt: TGTGCCAGCAGTCCCCATACGAGTGCTGCAGATACGCAGTATTTT; CDR3aa: CASSPHTSAADTQYF